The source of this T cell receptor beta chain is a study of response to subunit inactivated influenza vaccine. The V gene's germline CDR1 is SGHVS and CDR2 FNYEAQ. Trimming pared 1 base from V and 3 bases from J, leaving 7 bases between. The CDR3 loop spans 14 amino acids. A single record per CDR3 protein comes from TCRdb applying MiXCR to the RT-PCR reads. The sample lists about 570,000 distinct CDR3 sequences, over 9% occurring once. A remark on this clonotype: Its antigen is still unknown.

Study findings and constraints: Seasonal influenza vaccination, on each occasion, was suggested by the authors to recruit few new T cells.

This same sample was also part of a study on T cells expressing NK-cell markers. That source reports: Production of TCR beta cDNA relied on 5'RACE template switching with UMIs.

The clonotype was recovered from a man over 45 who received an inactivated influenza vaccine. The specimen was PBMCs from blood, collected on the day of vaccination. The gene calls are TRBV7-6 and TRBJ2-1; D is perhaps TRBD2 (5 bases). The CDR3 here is CASSLVGDYNEQFF. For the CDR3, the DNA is TGTGCCAGCAGCTTAGTCGGGGACTACAATGAGCAGTTCTTC.